The text below deals with one T cell receptor (beta chain). Its antigen is unidentified. These data are taken from a study of identical twins. Study-level points and caveats: Twins shared out-of-frame alpha sequences with excess low generation probability. Clonotypes of the beta chain that were abundant in cord blood carried fewer insertions (memory repertoires showed none). Models, which agreed with sharing between unrelated individuals, nonetheless underestimated the out-of-frame TCR alpha sharing seen in monozygotic twins.

Template switching (which added a universal primer site) was used, and cDNA carried unique molecular identifiers. TCRdb re-called the 5' RACE reads with MiXCR, one entry per CDR3 protein. Of about 240,000 distinct CDR3 sequences detected, about 7.5% appear once; the ten largest clones hold under 6.5%. CDR1 and CDR2 from the germline V gene are SGDLS and YYNGEE. The CDR3 has 12 amino acids. Trimming removed 7 bases from V and 6 bases from J; junction bases left unmatched: 5. These data were likewise used in another study, on yellow fever vaccine responses in identical twins.

The sequenced sample consisted of CD8+ T cells sorted from blood. This clonotype was obtained from a woman younger than 30 in good health. The chain is built from TRBV9 and TRBJ2-3; TRBD1 matches at 7 bases. CDR3 loop: CASSRTGDTQYF. The CDR3, as DNA: TGTGCCAGCTCCAGGACAGGTGATACGCAGTATTTT.